Listed below are T cell receptor beta chains from one sample, sequenced in a study of cytomegalovirus exposure and HLA in healthy donors. TCRdb's table, derived via immunoSEQ multiplex PCR, lists solely in-frame clones and lacks some. This repertoire shows around 190,000 clones, roughly four fifths found once; its top ten account for around 1.9%. The material sequenced was PBMCs. The source of these receptors is a man aged 25-45 years in good health and CMV-seronegative. Each CDR3 is given with its conserved first and last residue. Each record gives: CDR3 length, clone size, D gene, V gene, J gene, CDR3 protein, CDR3 DNA. D genes are given only for firm matches. Clone size is stated in some rows and not others, as once, few, many or a class when expanded.

length: 13; size: .; D: .; V: TRBV7-9; J: TRBJ2-7; CDR3: CASSSAGRGVKYF; DNA: TGTGCCAGCAGCTCAGCGGGCCGCGGGGTAAAGTACTTC
length: 12; size: .; D: .; V: TRBV9; J: TRBJ2-1; CDR3: CASSLGSNEQFF; DNA: TGTGCCAGCAGCCTAGGTTCTAATGAGCAGTTCTTC
length: 14; size: .; D: .; V: TRBV6-1; J: TRBJ2-1; CDR3: CASSLEFSSIEQFF; DNA: TGTGCCAGCAGTCTGGAGTTCAGTAGCATTGAGCAGTTCTTC
length: 16; size: .; D: TRBD1; V: TRBV5-1; J: TRBJ2-1; CDR3: CASSLVSGQGTGEQFF; DNA: TGCGCCAGCAGCTTGGTTTCCGGACAGGGGACCGGTGAGCAGTTCTTC
length: 12; size: .; D: .; V: TRBV28; J: TRBJ1-2; CDR3: CASSSQGSGYTF; DNA: TGTGCCAGCAGTTCACAGGGTAGCGGCTACACCTTC
length: 15; size: .; D: .; V: TRBV28; J: TRBJ1-6; CDR3: CASGPVISYNSPLHF; DNA: TGTGCCAGCGGGCCGGTCATATCCTATAATTCACCCCTCCACTTT
length: 13; size: .; D: TRBD1; V: TRBV7-9; J: TRBJ1-5; CDR3: CASSLTGEQPQHF; DNA: TGTGCCAGCAGCTTAACAGGGGAACAGCCCCAGCATTTT
length: 14; size: .; D: TRBD1; V: TRBV28; J: TRBJ2-3; CDR3: CASRRTGEADTQYF; DNA: TGTGCCAGCAGGAGGACAGGGGAAGCAGATACGCAGTATTTT
length: 17; size: .; D: TRBD1; V: TRBV28; J: TRBJ1-4; CDR3: CASSSLYLDRANEKLFF; DNA: TGTGCCAGCAGCTCCCTTTACCTGGACAGGGCGAATGAAAAACTGTTTTTT
length: 12; size: .; D: TRBD1; V: TRBV28; J: TRBJ1-2; CDR3: CATRQGGYGYTF; DNA: TGTGCCACAAGACAGGGCGGCTATGGCTACACCTTC
length: 16; size: once; D: .; V: TRBV7-6; J: TRBJ1-2; CDR3: CASSSGGRTANYGYTF; DNA: TGTGCCAGCAGCTCCGGAGGCAGGACAGCTAACTATGGCTACACCTTC
length: 15; size: few; D: .; V: TRBV9; J: TRBJ2-3; CDR3: CASSSAGNLADTQYF; DNA: TGTGCCAGCAGCTCCGCCGGGAATTTGGCAGATACGCAGTATTTT
length: 16; size: .; D: .; V: TRBV7-2; J: TRBJ2-3; CDR3: CASSFSHDFDTDTQYF; DNA: TGTGCCAGCAGCTTCTCTCACGACTTCGATACAGATACGCAGTATTTT
length: 15; size: .; D: .; V: TRBV7-2; J: TRBJ1-2; CDR3: CASSLADSNNYGYTF; DNA: TGTGCCAGCAGCTTAGCGGACAGTAATAACTATGGCTACACCTTC
length: 15; size: .; D: .; V: TRBV7-2; J: TRBJ2-1; CDR3: CASSLDSGYYNEQFF; DNA: TGTGCCAGCAGCTTAGATAGCGGCTACTACAATGAGCAGTTCTTC
length: 16; size: .; D: .; V: TRBV14; J: TRBJ2-2; CDR3: CASSQVAFANTGELFF; DNA: TGTGCCAGCAGCCAAGTAGCGTTCGCGAACACCGGGGAGCTGTTTTTT
length: 12; size: .; D: TRBD1; V: TRBV9; J: TRBJ1-2; CDR3: CASSEGTDGYTF; DNA: TGTGCCAGCAGCGAAGGGACAGATGGCTACACCTTC
length: 18; size: once; D: TRBD2; V: TRBV4-1; J: TRBJ2-1; CDR3: CASSQDWDTSGSGDEQFF; DNA: TGCGCCAGCAGCCAAGATTGGGATACTAGCGGGAGTGGAGATGAGCAGTTCTTC
length: 11; size: .; D: .; V: TRBV20-1; J: TRBJ2-5; CDR3: CSANRGETQYF; DNA: TGCAGTGCTAATAGGGGGGAGACCCAGTACTTC
length: 17; size: .; D: TRBD2; V: TRBV19; J: TRBJ2-3; CDR3: CASSIPRSGTQADTQYF; DNA: TGTGCCAGTAGTATACCTCGTAGCGGGACCCAGGCAGATACGCAGTATTTT
length: 13; size: .; D: .; V: TRBV10-2; J: TRBJ1-2; CDR3: CASSALGRNGYTF; DNA: TGCGCCAGCAGTGCGTTGGGGAGGAATGGCTACACCTTC
length: 11; size: .; D: .; V: TRBV27; J: TRBJ2-2; CDR3: CASSSEGELFF; DNA: TGTGCCAGCAGTTCGGAGGGGGAGCTGTTTTTT
length: 14; size: .; D: .; V: TRBV4-1; J: TRBJ2-7; CDR3: CASSPPETPPEQYF; DNA: TGCGCCAGCAGCCCCCCTGAAACTCCCCCCGAGCAGTACTTC
length: 14; size: .; D: .; V: TRBV6-1; J: TRBJ1-1; CDR3: CASSEVDGSDEAFF; DNA: TGTGCCAGCAGTGAAGTAGACGGGTCGGATGAAGCTTTCTTT
length: 12; size: .; D: TRBD1; V: TRBV5-1; J: TRBJ2-7; CDR3: CASSRDRTEQYF; DNA: TGCGCCAGCTCAAGGGACAGGACAGAGCAGTACTTC
length: 12; size: few; D: .; V: TRBV28; J: TRBJ1-1; CDR3: CASTTVNTEAFF; DNA: TGTGCCAGCACCACGGTGAACACTGAAGCTTTCTTT
length: 16; size: few; D: TRBD2; V: TRBV7-6; J: TRBJ2-2; CDR3: CASSLGTSGSTGELFF; DNA: TGTGCCAGCAGCTTAGGGACTAGCGGGAGTACCGGGGAGCTGTTTTTT
length: 17; size: .; D: TRBD2; V: TRBV28; J: TRBJ2-2; CDR3: CASSLVELAGYTGELFF; DNA: TGTGCCAGCAGTTTAGTTGAGCTAGCGGGATACACCGGGGAGCTGTTTTTT
length: 13; size: .; D: .; V: TRBV4-2; J: TRBJ2-5; CDR3: CASSQDQRETQYF; DNA: TGTGCCAGCAGCCAAGATCAGAGGGAGACCCAGTACTTC
length: 14; size: .; D: .; V: TRBV6-4; J: TRBJ2-3; CDR3: CASSDRQGSDTQYF; DNA: TGTGCCAGCAGTGACAGGCAGGGTTCAGATACGCAGTATTTT
length: 15; size: .; D: .; V: TRBV6-5; J: TRBJ2-7; CDR3: CASSPLGVESYEQYF; DNA: TGTGCCAGCAGTCCTCTCGGGGTAGAAAGCTACGAGCAGTACTTC
length: 14; size: .; D: TRBD1; V: TRBV5-6; J: TRBJ2-4; CDR3: CASSSGQVGNIQYF; DNA: TGTGCCAGCAGCTCGGGACAGGTTGGAAACATTCAGTACTTC
length: 14; size: .; D: .; V: TRBV27; J: TRBJ2-5; CDR3: CASSTRQAQETQYF; DNA: TGTGCCAGCAGTACCCGCCAGGCCCAAGAGACCCAGTACTTC
length: 15; size: .; D: .; V: TRBV6-5; J: TRBJ2-7; CDR3: CASSLGTALSYEQYF; DNA: TGTGCCAGCAGTCTGGGGACTGCCCTCTCCTACGAGCAGTACTTC
length: 14; size: once; D: .; V: TRBV5-1; J: TRBJ2-7; CDR3: CASSLGQWPYEQYF; DNA: TGCGCCAGCAGCCTAGGACAGTGGCCCTACGAGCAGTACTTC
length: 16; size: .; D: TRBD1; V: TRBV5-1; J: TRBJ1-2; CDR3: CASTKDRAAEGFGYTF; DNA: TGCGCCAGCACGAAGGACAGGGCCGCTGAGGGCTTTGGCTACACCTTC
length: 13; size: .; D: .; V: TRBV7-2; J: TRBJ2-7; CDR3: CASSLRDFNEQYF; DNA: TGTGCCAGCAGCTTGAGGGATTTCAACGAGCAGTACTTC
length: 16; size: .; D: TRBD1; V: TRBV6-1; J: TRBJ2-7; CDR3: CASSAHTGGGLYEQYF; DNA: TGTGCCAGCAGTGCCCATACAGGGGGTGGCTTGTACGAGCAGTACTTC
length: 15; size: .; D: TRBD2; V: TRBV19; J: TRBJ2-5; CDR3: CASSMGLAGEETQYF; DNA: TGTGCCAGTAGTATGGGACTAGCGGGAGAAGAGACCCAGTACTTC
length: 13; size: .; D: .; V: TRBV18; J: TRBJ2-6; CDR3: CASSLLSPNVLTF; DNA: TGTGCCAGCTCACTTCTTTCCCCCAACGTCCTGACTTTC
length: 13; size: few; D: .; V: TRBV6-1; J: TRBJ1-5; CDR3: CASNGGVSQPQHF; DNA: TGTGCCAGCAATGGGGGGGTGAGTCAGCCCCAGCATTTT